This passage covers 31 T cell receptor beta chains from one sample sequenced in a study of blood T cells in healthy people across ages. Next came a second PCR, run for about 7 to 12 cycles, which used a sample-barcoded 5' primer along with a J-beta primer mix. TCRdb reprocessed the 5' RACE reads with MiXCR, giving one entry per CDR3 protein. The data contain 1.5 million to 2 million distinct CDR3 sequences, roughly 49% of them singletons. The specimen sequenced was blood. These receptors all come from a woman in her thirties or forties in good health.

The rearrangement uses TRBV6-5 and TRBJ1-2; D uncertain. From germline, CDR1 is MNHEY and CDR2 SVGAGI. The CDR3 sequence is 13 residues long. Trimming removed 3 bases from V and 3 bases from J, with 8 bases in between. CDR3 nucleotides: TGTGCCAGCAGTTATCTAGCTGACTATGGCTACACCTTC. It codes for CASSYLADYGYTF.

As DNA, the CDR3 is TGTGCCAGCAGCTCAGTGAGGGGCTTTGCCTATGGCTACACCTTC. The encoded protein is CASSSVRGFAYGYTF. J is TRBJ1-2 and V is TRBV7-8; possible D gene TRBD1, 5 bases. Trimming left V 4 bases short and J 4 bases short, with 16 bases between. The CDR3 length is 15 residues. Germline loops: CDR1 SGHVS, CDR2 FQNEAQ.

The chain joins TRBV7-2 to TRBJ2-1; D unresolved. In germline, CDR1 is SGHTA, CDR2 FQGNSA. This CDR3 region has 15 residues. The germline V and J ends were trimmed by 8 bases and 13 bases, with 27 bases remaining between them. The CDR3 is CASAYGLKVVETQFF. DNA for the CDR3: TGTGCCAGCGCCTACGGATTGAAGGTAGTGGAGACCCAGTTCTTC.

The V call is TRBV12-3 or TRBV12-4, the J call TRBJ2-1, with 8 bases identical to TRBD2. The trim removed 5 bases at V and 14 bases at J, leaving 8 bases unmatched. The CDR3 contains 12 residues. CDR3 in amino acids: CASSLPGLGEFF. CDR3 bases: TGTGCCAGCAGTCTCCCGGGACTAGGGGAGTTCTTC.

This clonotype was observed a few times. The chain recombines TRBV6-1 with TRBJ2-7; D not resolved. V gave up 0 bases and J gave up 2 bases, with 5 bases separating them. Germline-derived CDR1 and CDR2 are MNHNS and SASEGT. This CDR3 contains 13 residues. The CDR3: CASSEAAAYEQYF. The CDR3 DNA follows: TGTGCCAGCAGTGAAGCGGCAGCCTACGAGCAGTACTTC.

The table lists this clonotype with a few counts. The rearrangement joins TRBV20-1 to TRBJ2-1; the D gene is possibly TRBD2 (5 bases). Germline V gives CDR1 DFQATT, CDR2 SNEGSKA (reference sequence). V shed 3 bases and J shed 12 bases, with 12 bases lying between them. This CDR3 spans 11 amino acids. The CDR3 DNA reads as TGCAGTGCTAGCGACGGAGGAGGGCAGTTCTTC. This sequence encodes CSASDGGGQFF.

The rearrangement links TRBV20-1 to TRBJ1-5; D is unresolved. CDR1 is DFQATT, CDR2 SNEGSKA, per germline (reference sequence). The CDR3 spans 18 residues. Deletions cut 0 bases from V and 1 base from J, with 19 bases between. CDR3 region: CSARDYVRGKGSNQPQHF. CDR3 nucleotide sequence: TGCAGTGCTAGAGATTATGTCCGGGGAAAGGGAAGCAATCAGCCCCAGCATTTT.

This clonotype showed up just a few times. The chain couples TRBV7-2 to TRBJ1-2, with D possibly being TRBD1 (5 bases). This CDR3 has 14 residues. Germline assignment: CDR1 SGHTA and CDR2 FQGNSA. V was cut by 2 bases and J by 2 bases, with 9 bases left in between. CDR3 in DNA: TGTGCCAGCAGCTTAATACAGGAAAACTATGGCTACACCTTC. This encodes CASSLIQENYGYTF.

The chain is built from TRBV28 and TRBJ2-1, with TRBD2 as a possible D gene (7 bases). The germline V gene encodes CDR1 MDHEN and CDR2 SYDVKM. The CDR3 is 16 residues long. V lost 2 bases and J lost 7, with 18 bases in between. The CDR3 DNA reads TGTGCCAGCAGTTTAATGGCGGGGGCCCGGGGGAATGAGCAGTTCTTC. It yields the protein CASSLMAGARGNEQFF. The entire variable domain, with the rest obtained from reference TRBV28 and TRBJ2-1, is as follows: DVKVTQSSRYLVKRTGEKVFLECVQDMDHENMFWYRQDPGLGLRLIYFSYDVKMKEKGDIPEGYSVSREKKERFSLILESASTNQTSMYLCASSLMAGARGNEQFFGPGTRLTVL.

The V and J genes are TRBV6-2 or TRBV6-3 and TRBJ2-1, with D tentatively TRBD2 (6 bases). The CDR3 has 12 amino acids. Germline values: CDR1 MNHEY, CDR2 SVGEGT. The ends were cut back, 8 bases at V and 6 bases at J, with 11 bases in the middle. This CDR3 reads CASERAANEQFF. The CDR3 DNA reads TGTGCCAGCGAGCGGGCCGCCAATGAGCAGTTCTTC.

This chain joins TRBV4-3 and TRBJ1-5; no definite D call. V dropped 4 bases and J dropped 4 bases, with 14 bases sitting between them. CDR3 length: 15 residues. Germline-derived CDR1 and CDR2 are LGHNA and YSLEER. CDR3 protein: CASSLYRTGNQPQHF. The CDR3 region has the DNA TGCGCCAGCAGCCTATATAGAACGGGGAATCAGCCCCAGCATTTT.

With regard to this clonotype: At one of its ends the junction is not consistent with the germline gene, which may arise from a read error. The rearrangement links TRBV6-2 or TRBV6-3 to TRBJ1-4; TRBD1 might be the D (5 bases). CDR1 is MNHEY, CDR2 SVGEGT, per germline. The CDR3 spans 15 residues. CDR3 bases: TGTGCCAGCAGGTGGGACGGTGCAACTAATGCAAAACTGTTTTTT. It is translated as CASRWDGATNAKLFF.

The chain is built from TRBV20-1 and TRBJ2-4; D remains unclear. From germline, CDR1 is DFQATT and CDR2 SNEGSKA (reference sequence). This CDR3 has 14 amino acids. V was clipped by 4 bases and J by 1 base, with 11 bases between them. The CDR3 sequence is CSANSYEAKNIQYF. DNA for the CDR3: TGCAGTGCTAACTCCTACGAGGCCAAAAACATTCAGTACTTC.

This rearrangement joins TRBV10-3 to TRBJ2-7; D is undetermined. The V gene lost 1 base and the J gene lost 1 base, with 23 bases spanning the gap. Per the germline V gene, CDR1 is ENHRY and CDR2 is SYGVKD. The CDR3 sequence is 19 residues long. The CDR3 bases are TGTGCCATCAGTGAGTTACCGGTTAAATCAGGCCTTCAATCCTACGAGCAGTACTTC. Amino acid sequence: CAISELPVKSGLQSYEQYF.

The V gene is TRBV10-2, the J gene TRBJ2-5, with D unclear. Germline CDR1 WSHSY, CDR2 SAAADI. This CDR3 comprises 14 residues. The ends were cut back, 6 bases at V and 0 bases at J, with 11 bases in the middle. The CDR3 DNA is TGCGCCAGCAGGAGAAGACGTTACCAAGAGACCCAGTACTTC. It yields the protein CASRRRRYQETQYF.

The chain carries TRBV9 and TRBJ2-2, with D perhaps TRBD1 (6 bases). This CDR3 spans 15 amino acids. CDR1 is SGDLS and CDR2 is YYNGEE in the germline V gene. V was shortened by 9 bases and J by 0 bases, with 15 bases between the two germline ends. The CDR3 here is CATNTGLANTGELFF. The CDR3 bases are TGTGCCACCAATACAGGGCTGGCGAACACCGGGGAGCTGTTTTTT.

The chain carries TRBV20-1 and TRBJ2-7, with 10 positions matching TRBD2. Near its end, the DNA agrees better with TRBJ2-5, so the J call may be wrong. From germline, CDR1 is DFQATT and CDR2 SNEGSKA (reference sequence). The CDR3 is 13 amino acids. This CDR3 reads CSARVLAGQTQYF. CDR3 sequence (DNA): TGCAGTGCTAGAGTACTAGCGGGGCAGACCCAGTACTTC.

The CDR3 is CASSQDMDRTGETQYF. Written as DNA, the CDR3 is TGCGCCAGCAGCCAAGATATGGACAGGACCGGCGAGACCCAGTACTTC. The chain links TRBV4-3 to TRBJ2-5; 7 nucleotides agree with TRBD1. In germline, CDR1 is LGHNA, CDR2 YSLEER. This CDR3 comprises 16 residues. V gave up 0 bases and J gave up 5 bases; unmatched junction bases: 9.

This clonotype was counted a few times. Here the CDR3 reads CSAPGGTYLNNEQFF. In DNA, the CDR3 is TGCAGTGCTCCGGGGGGGACTTACCTTAACAATGAGCAGTTCTTC. The chain links TRBV20-1 to TRBJ2-1, with TRBD2 identical over 8 bases. Germline V CDR1 and CDR2: DFQATT, SNEGSKA (reference sequence). The CDR3 consists of 15 residues. V trimming: 5 bases; J trimming: 5 bases; junction bases outside the gene matches: 11.

This clonotype has a count of ten or more. The chain is built from TRBV7-2 and TRBJ2-3, with 9 bases that match TRBD2. In germline, CDR1 is SGHTA, CDR2 FQGNSA. Trimming took 1 base from V and 1 from J; bases not matched to a gene: 0. The CDR3 totals 15 residues. This CDR3 reads CASSLVAGGTDTQYF. The CDR3 nucleotides read TGTGCCAGCAGCTTAGTAGCGGGGGGCACAGATACGCAGTATTTT.

The rearrangement uses TRBV20-1 and TRBJ1-2; D gene uncertain. Germline values: CDR1 DFQATT, CDR2 SNEGSKA (reference sequence). V dropped 7 bases and J dropped 0 bases, with 12 bases sitting between them. This CDR3 comprises 13 residues. The CDR3 coding sequence is TGCAGTGATAAAGAAGGTCCTAACTATGGCTACACCTTC. Residues: CSDKEGPNYGYTF.

The chain employs TRBV12-3 or TRBV12-4 and TRBJ1-5; TRBD1 is a possible D gene (5 bases). Deletions cut 5 bases from V and 5 bases from J, with 16 bases between. This CDR3 region has 15 residues. DNA for the CDR3: TGTGCCAGCAGTCCAGGGAGGCAGGGCCATCAGCCCCAGCATTTT. The encoded protein is CASSPGRQGHQPQHF.

On this clonotype itself: A much larger clone is a single base away; this may be a read error. This chain's CDR3 is CAHGMETQYF. DNA of the CDR3: TGCGCACACGGGATGGAGACCCAGTACTTC. V and J are TRBV29-1 and TRBJ2-5; TRBD2 might be the D (5 bases). Germline V CDR1 and CDR2: SQVTM, ANQGSEA. This CDR3 is 10 amino acids long. Supplemented by reference TRBV29-1 and TRBJ2-5, the full variable domain reads SAVISQKPSRDICQRGTSLTIQCQVDSQVTMMFWYRQQPGQSLTLIATANQGSEATYESGFVIDKFPISRPNLTFSTLTVSNMSPEDSSIYLCAHGMETQYFGPGTRLLVL.

V and J are TRBV4-1 and TRBJ2-3; the match to TRBD1 covers 8 bases. Germline CDR1 reads MGHRA; CDR2 reads YSYEKL. There are 18 residues in the CDR3. Germline trimming cut 1 base from V and 0 bases from J; bases unmatched to any gene: 9. As DNA, the CDR3 is TGCGCCAGCAGCCAAGTTCTCTACCGGGACAGGAGCACAGATACGCAGTATTTT. Its translation is CASSQVLYRDRSTDTQYF.

CDR3 loop: CASSLSVAGRHQPQHF. DNA for the CDR3: TGTGCCAGCAGTTTAAGTGTGGCCGGGAGACATCAGCCCCAGCATTTT. The chain combines TRBV12-3 or TRBV12-4 with TRBJ1-5; D not certain. This CDR3 has 16 amino acids. Trimming stripped 2 bases from V and 5 bases from J, with 16 bases between.

The genes are TRBV19 and TRBJ2-1; 9 nucleotides line up with TRBD2. Trimming took 0 bases from V and 0 from J; bases not matched to a gene: 12. CDR3 length equals 20 residues. In germline, CDR1 is LNHDA, CDR2 SQIVND (reference sequence). The CDR3 region is CASSIDRAGGPTSSYNEQFF. The CDR3 DNA follows: TGTGCCAGTAGTATAGATCGAGCGGGGGGCCCTACTAGCTCCTACAATGAGCAGTTCTTC.

This clonotype was found a few times. This chain connects TRBV27 to TRBJ2-7, with D unresolved. The CDR3 runs 12 residues. Germline CDR1 reads MNHEY; CDR2 reads SMNVEV (reference sequence). V lost 5 bases and J 7 bases, leaving 12 bases between the germline ends. The CDR3 bases are TGTGCCAGCAGTAACTATCGAGGAGAGCAGTACTTC. Translating gives CASSNYRGEQYF.

V and J are TRBV20-1 and TRBJ2-1, with TRBD2 matching 7 bases. The CDR3 totals 16 residues. V lost 3 bases to trimming and J lost 4 bases; unmatched junction nucleotides: 12. Looked up from germline, CDR1 is DFQATT and CDR2 is SNEGSKA (reference sequence). The CDR3 DNA reads TGCAGTGCTAGTTTGCACAACGGGGGGTTATACAATGAGCAGTTCTTC. This codes for CSASLHNGGLYNEQFF.

J is TRBJ2-5 and V is TRBV24-1; 11 nucleotides align to TRBD1. J was trimmed by 3 bases and V by 4 bases; bases with no gene match: 9. The V gene's germline CDR1 is KGHDR and CDR2 SFDVKD. The CDR3 has 17 amino acids. Here the CDR3 reads CATSDYGTGGHKETQYF. CDR3 bases: TGTGCCACCAGTGACTATGGGACAGGGGGGCACAAAGAGACCCAGTACTTC.

The chain combines TRBV20-1 with TRBJ2-3; maybe TRBD2 (5 bases). CDR1 is DFQATT and CDR2 is SNEGSKA in the germline V gene (reference sequence). This CDR3 is built from 12 residues. Trimming took off 3 bases at V and 6 bases at J, with 10 bases between the two ends. The CDR3: CSASTQRDTQYF. The CDR3 DNA reads as TGCAGTGCTAGTACCCAGCGGGATACGCAGTATTTT.

The V gene is TRBV7-8, the J gene TRBJ1-5, with a weak D call TRBD1 (6 bases). CDR3 size: 18 residues. The germline V gene encodes CDR1 SGHVS and CDR2 FQNEAQ. V was pared by 0 bases and J by 0 bases, with 15 bases between. CDR3 in amino acids: CASSLAVQGSYSNQPQHF. Here the CDR3 DNA reads TGTGCCAGCAGCTTAGCGGTACAGGGATCGTATAGCAATCAGCCCCAGCATTTT.